What follows is one TCR beta chain and its context. cDNA prepared by RNA extraction and subsequent reverse transcription served as the template for sequencing. Generated by immunoSEQ multiplex PCR, the TCRdb table keeps only in-frame clones and is missing some. The table includes more than 95,000 clones, less than 70% detected once. Trimming stripped 6 bases from V and 6 bases from J, with 17 bases between. This CDR3 comprises 15 residues. Germline lookup yields CDR1 MNHEY and CDR2 SMNVEV (reference sequence). This sample was included in a study of CD8+ T cells in alopecia areata. The chain links TRBV27 to TRBJ2-2; weak D call: TRBD2 (6 bases). The source of this sequence is a human donor in good health. The sequencing sample was made of CD4+ T cells sorted from blood. The CDR3 sequence: CASRRSGIAAGELFF. The CDR3 region has the DNA TGTGCCAGCAGGCGGTCGGGGATAGCGGCCGGGGAGCTGTTTTTT.